These T cell receptor beta chains were read from a single sample in a study of OX40 agonist ivuxolimab in advanced cancers. The repertoire was sequenced with immunoSEQ multiplex PCR; TCRdb's copy has only in-frame clones and lacks some. Of 55,000 to 70,000 clones in the sample, 85% to 90% were seen once. Sequences were derived from CD4+ or CD8+ T cells sorted from blood, sampled in a trial of the OX40 agonist ivuxolimab. These receptors were collected from an adult with an advanced solid tumor such as melanoma, head and neck, liver or kidney cancer. CDR3s include the opening cysteine and the closing phenylalanine or tryptophan. Each record gives: J gene, clone size, V gene, D gene, CDR3 protein, CDR3 DNA. D genes are given only for firm matches. Size is omitted from some rows. Given values are once, few, many or a class for expanded clones.

j_gene: TRBJ2-1
abundance: .
v_gene: TRBV5-1
d_gene: TRBD2
CDR3aa: CASSLAGGLYNEQFF
CDR3nt: TGCGCCAGCAGCTTAGCGGGGGGGCTCTACAATGAGCAGTTCTTC

j_gene: TRBJ2-3
abundance: .
v_gene: TRBV30
d_gene: .
CDR3aa: CAWSVGSYRTDTQYF
CDR3nt: TGTGCCTGGAGTGTCGGATCTTATCGCACAGATACGCAGTATTTT

j_gene: TRBJ2-3
abundance: .
v_gene: TRBV5-1
d_gene: TRBD2
CDR3aa: CASSLGGLAGTDTQYF
CDR3nt: TGCGCCAGCAGCTTGGGAGGACTAGCGGGCACAGATACGCAGTATTTT

j_gene: TRBJ2-7
abundance: .
v_gene: TRBV4-2
d_gene: .
CDR3aa: CASSQRQSSYEQYF
CDR3nt: TGTGCCAGCAGCCAAAGACAGAGCTCCTACGAGCAGTACTTC

j_gene: TRBJ1-5
abundance: .
v_gene: TRBV19
d_gene: TRBD1
CDR3aa: CASSIGTGNSNQPQHF
CDR3nt: TGTGCCAGTAGTATCGGGACAGGGAATAGCAATCAGCCCCAGCATTTT

j_gene: TRBJ1-4
abundance: .
v_gene: TRBV4-1
d_gene: TRBD1
CDR3aa: CASSIQGVNEKLFF
CDR3nt: TGCGCCAGCAGTATACAGGGGGTTAATGAAAAACTGTTTTTT

j_gene: TRBJ2-1
abundance: .
v_gene: TRBV29-1
d_gene: .
CDR3aa: CSVDGGPVGTNEQFF
CDR3nt: TGCAGCGTTGATGGCGGTCCGGTGGGTACAAATGAGCAGTTCTTC

j_gene: TRBJ1-1
abundance: once
v_gene: TRBV6-5
d_gene: .
CDR3aa: CASIGTLDLNTEAFF
CDR3nt: TGTGCCAGTATCGGGACACTGGATTTGAACACTGAAGCTTTCTTT

j_gene: TRBJ1-5
abundance: .
v_gene: TRBV19
d_gene: .
CDR3aa: CASSSRQEHQPQHF
CDR3nt: TGTGCCAGTAGTTCCCGACAGGAGCATCAGCCCCAGCATTTT

j_gene: TRBJ1-4
abundance: .
v_gene: TRBV28
d_gene: .
CDR3aa: CASTTADRGEWEKLFF
CDR3nt: TGTGCCAGCACTACCGCGGATCGGGGGGAGTGGGAAAAACTGTTTTTT

j_gene: TRBJ1-3
abundance: once
v_gene: TRBV5-1
d_gene: .
CDR3aa: CASSPPGGGNTIYF
CDR3nt: TGCGCCAGCAGCCCCCCCGGAGGTGGAAACACCATATATTTT

j_gene: TRBJ1-5
abundance: few
v_gene: TRBV18
d_gene: .
CDR3aa: CASSPQGYGNQPQHF
CDR3nt: TGTGCCAGCTCACCACAGGGTTACGGCAATCAGCCCCAGCATTTT

j_gene: TRBJ1-2
abundance: few
v_gene: TRBV15
d_gene: .
CDR3aa: CATSSGYRELSGYTF
CDR3nt: TGTGCCACCAGCAGTGGTTACAGGGAATTGAGTGGCTACACCTTC

j_gene: TRBJ2-2
abundance: once
v_gene: TRBV5-6
d_gene: TRBD2
CDR3aa: CASRTSGNTGELFF
CDR3nt: TGTGCCAGTCGGACTAGCGGGAACACCGGGGAGCTGTTTTTT

j_gene: TRBJ2-4
abundance: .
v_gene: TRBV4-1
d_gene: TRBD2
CDR3aa: CASSQDHRTSGPLAKNIQYF
CDR3nt: TGCGCCAGCAGCCAAGATCATCGGACTAGCGGGCCCCTAGCCAAAAACATTCAGTACTTC

j_gene: TRBJ2-2
abundance: .
v_gene: TRBV6-1
d_gene: .
CDR3aa: CASSERQSNGELFF
CDR3nt: TGTGCCAGCAGTGAACGGCAATCCAACGGGGAGCTGTTTTTT

j_gene: TRBJ2-3
abundance: .
v_gene: TRBV18
d_gene: .
CDR3aa: CASSPQSTDTQYF
CDR3nt: TGTGCCAGCTCACCTCAGAGCACAGATACGCAGTATTTT

j_gene: TRBJ1-1
abundance: .
v_gene: TRBV2
d_gene: TRBD1
CDR3aa: CASSSGQGWVTEAFF
CDR3nt: TGTGCCAGCAGCTCCGGACAGGGTTGGGTCACTGAAGCTTTCTTT

j_gene: TRBJ2-7
abundance: .
v_gene: TRBV27
d_gene: .
CDR3aa: CASSRARNSYEQYF
CDR3nt: TGTGCCAGCAGCCGGGCACGAAATAGCTACGAGCAGTACTTC

j_gene: TRBJ1-2
abundance: .
v_gene: TRBV14
d_gene: .
CDR3aa: CASSNTAGAYGYTF
CDR3nt: TGTGCCAGCAGCAACACCGCCGGGGCTTATGGCTACACCTTC

j_gene: TRBJ2-2
abundance: .
v_gene: TRBV2
d_gene: .
CDR3aa: CASIREMGTGELFF
CDR3nt: TGTGCCAGCATTCGCGAGATGGGAACCGGGGAGCTGTTTTTT

j_gene: TRBJ1-3
abundance: .
v_gene: TRBV5-1
d_gene: .
CDR3aa: CASSIRDTGNTIYF
CDR3nt: TGCGCCAGCAGCATACGGGATACTGGAAACACCATATATTTT

j_gene: TRBJ1-2
abundance: .
v_gene: TRBV5-1
d_gene: .
CDR3aa: CASSWAGSRVRYGYTF
CDR3nt: TGCGCCAGCAGCTGGGCGGGGTCCAGAGTACGATATGGCTACACCTTC

j_gene: TRBJ2-3
abundance: .
v_gene: TRBV29-1
d_gene: TRBD1
CDR3aa: CSDRDRGFTDTQYF
CDR3nt: TGCAGCGACCGGGACAGGGGCTTCACAGATACGCAGTATTTT

j_gene: TRBJ2-7
abundance: few
v_gene: TRBV6-6
d_gene: TRBD1
CDR3aa: CASSYSAGGPYEQYF
CDR3nt: TGTGCCAGCAGTTACTCGGCAGGGGGTCCCTACGAGCAGTACTTC

j_gene: TRBJ1-5
abundance: few
v_gene: TRBV6-6
d_gene: .
CDR3aa: CASSYGGGPQHF
CDR3nt: TGTGCCAGCAGTTATGGGGGGGGGCCCCAGCATTTT

j_gene: TRBJ2-2
abundance: .
v_gene: TRBV19
d_gene: TRBD1
CDR3aa: CASVPGQGNTGELFF
CDR3nt: TGTGCCAGTGTTCCGGGACAGGGGAACACCGGGGAGCTGTTTTTT

j_gene: TRBJ2-7
abundance: .
v_gene: TRBV6-1
d_gene: .
CDR3aa: CASTPQGTYEQYF
CDR3nt: TGTGCCAGCACCCCTCAGGGTACCTACGAGCAGTACTTC

j_gene: TRBJ1-1
abundance: .
v_gene: TRBV2
d_gene: .
CDR3aa: CASSDGGTWNTEAFF
CDR3nt: TGTGCCAGCAGTGACGGCGGGACATGGAACACTGAAGCTTTCTTT

j_gene: TRBJ1-3
abundance: .
v_gene: TRBV7-2
d_gene: .
CDR3aa: CASSHGRGNTIYF
CDR3nt: TGTGCCAGCAGCCATGGACGGGGAAACACCATATATTTT

j_gene: TRBJ2-7
abundance: .
v_gene: TRBV29-1
d_gene: TRBD1
CDR3aa: CSVGTGSYEQYF
CDR3nt: TGCAGCGTTGGGACAGGTTCCTACGAGCAGTACTTC

j_gene: TRBJ2-3
abundance: .
v_gene: TRBV5-1
d_gene: .
CDR3aa: CASSLAQDTDTQYF
CDR3nt: TGCGCCAGCAGCTTGGCGCAGGACACAGATACGCAGTATTTT

j_gene: TRBJ2-5
abundance: .
v_gene: TRBV5-4
d_gene: TRBD2
CDR3aa: CASGSGGYQETQYF
CDR3nt: TGTGCCAGCGGGAGCGGGGGCTACCAAGAGACCCAGTACTTC

j_gene: TRBJ1-1
abundance: .
v_gene: TRBV7-3
d_gene: .
CDR3aa: CASSLQGVKGGTEAFF
CDR3nt: TGTGCCAGCAGCCTCCAAGGTGTGAAGGGGGGCACTGAAGCTTTCTTT

j_gene: TRBJ2-2
abundance: .
v_gene: TRBV5-1
d_gene: TRBD2
CDR3aa: CASSITSGGMAGELFF
CDR3nt: TGCGCCAGCAGCATAACTAGCGGGGGAATGGCCGGGGAGCTGTTTTTT

j_gene: TRBJ2-4
abundance: once
v_gene: TRBV19
d_gene: .
CDR3aa: CASSPPAAIAKNIQYF
CDR3nt: TGTGCCAGTAGCCCCCCGGCCGCCATAGCCAAAAACATTCAGTACTTC

j_gene: TRBJ1-3
abundance: .
v_gene: TRBV6-1
d_gene: .
CDR3aa: CASSDRRSSGNTIYF
CDR3nt: TGTGCCAGCAGTGACCGACGGTCCTCTGGAAACACCATATATTTT

j_gene: TRBJ1-2
abundance: once
v_gene: TRBV19
d_gene: TRBD1
CDR3aa: CASRRLDRGNGYTF
CDR3nt: TGTGCCAGTAGAAGATTGGACAGGGGAAATGGCTACACCTTC

j_gene: TRBJ2-2
abundance: .
v_gene: TRBV19
d_gene: .
CDR3aa: CASSKTPGTRATGELFF
CDR3nt: TGTGCCAGTAGTAAAACCCCGGGAACCAGGGCCACCGGGGAGCTGTTTTTT

j_gene: TRBJ2-1
abundance: .
v_gene: TRBV7-6
d_gene: TRBD2
CDR3aa: CASSSYPGGLLNEQFF
CDR3nt: TGTGCCAGCAGCTCCTATCCGGGGGGGCTTTTAAATGAGCAGTTCTTC

j_gene: TRBJ2-3
abundance: .
v_gene: TRBV18
d_gene: .
CDR3aa: CASSGVGAVTDTQYF
CDR3nt: TGTGCCAGCTCAGGGGTGGGAGCGGTCACAGATACGCAGTATTTT

j_gene: TRBJ2-7
abundance: .
v_gene: TRBV7-9
d_gene: .
CDR3aa: CASSPLGGSDEQYF
CDR3nt: TGTGCCAGCAGCCCTCTAGGGGGTAGTGACGAGCAGTACTTC

j_gene: TRBJ1-6
abundance: .
v_gene: TRBV7-8
d_gene: .
CDR3aa: CASRKGGTLNSPLHF
CDR3nt: TGTGCCAGCAGAAAAGGAGGGACCCTTAATTCACCCCTCCACTTT

j_gene: TRBJ2-1
abundance: .
v_gene: TRBV5-1
d_gene: TRBD1
CDR3aa: CASRGTGAYSYNEQFF
CDR3nt: TGCGCCAGCAGGGGCACAGGGGCCTACTCCTACAATGAGCAGTTCTTC

j_gene: TRBJ1-2
abundance: .
v_gene: TRBV5-1
d_gene: .
CDR3aa: CASRLGSGDGYGYTF
CDR3nt: TGCGCCAGCCGCCTTGGGTCAGGGGATGGCTATGGCTACACCTTC

j_gene: TRBJ1-4
abundance: .
v_gene: TRBV6-5
d_gene: .
CDR3aa: CASSQSNEKLFF
CDR3nt: TGTGCCAGCAGTCAGAGTAATGAAAAACTGTTTTTT

j_gene: TRBJ2-5
abundance: .
v_gene: TRBV5-1
d_gene: TRBD2
CDR3aa: CASSLAGTSGGQETQYF
CDR3nt: TGCGCCAGCAGCTTGGCGGGGACTAGCGGGGGGCAAGAGACCCAGTACTTC